This TCR beta chain stems from a study of blood T cell repertoires in COVID-19. Study-wide background: The origin of the acute and convalescent COVID-19 samples was the United States, Italy and Spain.

Method: immunoSEQ multiplex PCR; TCRdb's copy keeps in-frame clones and lacks some. This sample has around 240,000 clones, with 70% to 90% found just once. This CDR3 contains 17 residues. Trimming shortened V by 0 bases and J by 4 bases, and 16 bases separated the two germline ends. Germline CDR1 and CDR2: SGDLS and YYNGEE. The V and J genes are TRBV9 and TRBJ1-4; D might be TRBD1 (6 bases). Specimen: peripheral blood. This clonotype originated in a man aged 35 to 55 with acute or convalescent COVID-19. The CDR3 region has the DNA TGTGCCAGCAGCGTAGGAGGACAGCTCCGCCATAATGAAAAACTGTTTTTT. This encodes CASSVGGQLRHNEKLFF.